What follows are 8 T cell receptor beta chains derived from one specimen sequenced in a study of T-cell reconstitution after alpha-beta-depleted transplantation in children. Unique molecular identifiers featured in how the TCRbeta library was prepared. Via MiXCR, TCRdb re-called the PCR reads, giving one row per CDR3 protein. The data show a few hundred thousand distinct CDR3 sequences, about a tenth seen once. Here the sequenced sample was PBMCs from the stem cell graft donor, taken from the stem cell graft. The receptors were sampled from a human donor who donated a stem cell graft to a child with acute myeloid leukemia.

Here the CDR3 reads CASSPTRMTETQYF. The CDR3 region has the DNA TGTGCCAGCAGCCCCACTCGGATGACGGAGACCCAGTACTTC. The chain is built from TRBV12-3 or TRBV12-4 and TRBJ2-5; D ambiguous. The V end lost 6 bases, the J end lost 5 bases, and 16 bases lay between the germline ends. The CDR3 totals 14 residues.

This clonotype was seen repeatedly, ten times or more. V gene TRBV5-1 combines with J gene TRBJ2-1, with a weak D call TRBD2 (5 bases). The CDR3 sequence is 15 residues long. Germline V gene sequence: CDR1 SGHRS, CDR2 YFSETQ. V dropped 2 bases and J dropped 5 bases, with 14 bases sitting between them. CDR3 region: CASSFTGLSNNEQFF. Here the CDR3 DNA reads TGCGCCAGCAGCTTTACGGGATTGAGTAACAATGAGCAGTTCTTC. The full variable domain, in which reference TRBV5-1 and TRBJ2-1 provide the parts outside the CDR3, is KAGVTQTPRYLIKTRGQQVTLSCSPISGHRSVSWYQQTPGQGLQFLFEYFSETQRNKGNFPGRFSGRQFSNSRSEMNVSTLELGDSALYLCASSFTGLSNNEQFFGPGTRLTVL.

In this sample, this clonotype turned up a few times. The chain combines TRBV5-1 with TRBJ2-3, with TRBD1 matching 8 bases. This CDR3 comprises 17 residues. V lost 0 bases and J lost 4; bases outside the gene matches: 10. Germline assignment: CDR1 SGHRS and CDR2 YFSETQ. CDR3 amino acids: CASSLAGDRGHPDTQYF. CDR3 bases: TGCGCCAGCAGCTTGGCCGGCGACAGGGGTCACCCAGATACGCAGTATTTT.

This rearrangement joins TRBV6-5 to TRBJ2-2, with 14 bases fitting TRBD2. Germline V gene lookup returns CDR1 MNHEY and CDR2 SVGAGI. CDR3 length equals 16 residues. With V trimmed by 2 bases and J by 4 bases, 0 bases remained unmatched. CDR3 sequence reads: CASSYGLAGGTGELFF. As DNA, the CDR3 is TGTGCCAGCAGTTACGGACTAGCGGGGGGCACCGGGGAGCTGTTTTTT.

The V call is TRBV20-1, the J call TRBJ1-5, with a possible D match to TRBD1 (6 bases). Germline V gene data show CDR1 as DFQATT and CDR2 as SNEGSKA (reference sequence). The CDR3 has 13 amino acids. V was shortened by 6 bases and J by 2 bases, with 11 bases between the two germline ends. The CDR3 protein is CSATDRRNQPQHF. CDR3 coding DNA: TGCAGTGCGACCGACAGGCGCAATCAGCCCCAGCATTTT.

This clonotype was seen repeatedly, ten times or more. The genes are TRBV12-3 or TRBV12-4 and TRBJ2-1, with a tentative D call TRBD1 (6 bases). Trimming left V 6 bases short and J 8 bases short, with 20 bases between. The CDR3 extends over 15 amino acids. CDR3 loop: CASSLRQVDADEQFF. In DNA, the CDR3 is TGTGCCAGCAGCCTACGACAGGTAGACGCGGATGAGCAGTTCTTC.

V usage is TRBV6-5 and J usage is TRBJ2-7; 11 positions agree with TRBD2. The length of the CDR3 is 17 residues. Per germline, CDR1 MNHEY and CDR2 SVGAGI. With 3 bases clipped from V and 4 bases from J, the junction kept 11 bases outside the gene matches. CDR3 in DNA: TGTGCCAGCAGTTATGGGGTAGTCGGGACTAGCGGATACGAGCAGTACTTC. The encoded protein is CASSYGVVGTSGYEQYF.

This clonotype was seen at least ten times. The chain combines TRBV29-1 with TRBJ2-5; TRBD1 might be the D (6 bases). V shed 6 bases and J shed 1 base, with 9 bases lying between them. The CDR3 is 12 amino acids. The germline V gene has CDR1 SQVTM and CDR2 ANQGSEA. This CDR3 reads CSVRQVQETQYF. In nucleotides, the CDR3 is TGCAGCGTCCGACAGGTCCAAGAGACCCAGTACTTC.